The 8 T cell receptor beta chains below come from one sample, sequenced in a study of naive and memory T cell subsets. Both TRBC1 and TRBC2 were covered by a beta constant-region primer of two equimolar oligonucleotides. A single record per CDR3 protein comes from TCRdb applying MiXCR to the UMI-ligation and nested PCR reads. The data show tens of thousands of distinct CDR3 sequences, 10% to 15% seen once. Sequenced: effector memory CD4+ T cells from blood. Specified subset: effector memory, CD45RA- CD27-. The origin of the receptors is a human donor in good health.

This clonotype was detected only a few times. The V and J genes are TRBV4-2 and TRBJ1-2, with a tentative D call TRBD1 (5 bases). Trimming stripped 0 bases from V and 2 bases from J, with 10 bases between. This CDR3 comprises 15 residues. Germline V lookup: CDR1 LGHNA, CDR2 YNFKEQ. CDR3 DNA sequence: TGTGCCAGCAGCCAAGATCCAGGGAGCAACTATGGCTACACCTTC. Encoded protein: CASSQDPGSNYGYTF.

This clonotype was observed a few times. The chain employs TRBV20-1 and TRBJ2-7; 7 bases are a match to TRBD1. CDR1 and CDR2 from the germline V gene are DFQATT and SNEGSKA (reference sequence). The CDR3 loop spans 15 amino acids. V trimming: 5 bases; J trimming: 2 bases; junction bases outside the gene matches: 12. The CDR3 DNA reads as TGCAGTGCTGTGAACGATTGGACAGGTACCTACGAGCAGTACTTC. Encoded protein: CSAVNDWTGTYEQYF.

The chain has TRBV7-3 and TRBJ2-2; 11 bases map to TRBD2. The length of the CDR3 is 17 residues. Trimming removed 6 bases from V and 6 bases from J; junction bases left unmatched: 12. From germline, CDR1 is SGHTA and CDR2 FQGTGA. The CDR3 DNA reads TGTGCCAGCAGTCCCGCAAGGCTAGCGGGAGGATCCGGGGAGCTGTTTTTT. Residues: CASSPARLAGGSGELFF. The complete variable domain, with remaining parts taken from reference TRBV7-3 and TRBJ2-2, reads GAGVSQTPSNKVTEKGKYVELRCDPISGHTALYWYRQSLGQGPEFLIYFQGTGAADDSGLPNDRFFAVRPEGSVSTLKIQRTERGDSAVYLCASSPARLAGGSGELFFGEGSRLTVL.

The chain has TRBV9 and TRBJ2-1, with D maybe TRBD2 (5 bases). The V end lost 4 bases, the J end lost 7 bases, and 12 bases lay between the germline ends. The CDR3 loop spans 13 amino acids. Per germline, CDR1 SGDLS and CDR2 YYNGEE. CDR3 in amino acids: CASSLSSVNEQFF. Written as DNA, the CDR3 is TGTGCCAGCAGCCTAAGTAGCGTGAATGAGCAGTTCTTC.

The J gene is TRBJ2-1, the V gene TRBV11-1; possible D gene TRBD1, 6 bases. Per the germline V gene, CDR1 is SGHAT and CDR2 is FQDESV (reference sequence). Trimming took 6 bases from V and 10 from J, leaving 13 bases between them. CDR3 length: 12 amino acids. CDR3 sequence: CASSRTDSEQFF. CDR3 sequence (DNA): TGTGCCAGCAGTAGGACAGACTCCGAGCAGTTCTTC. The full variable domain, its missing parts supplied by reference TRBV11-1 and TRBJ2-1, is EAEVAQSPRYKITEKSQAVAFWCDPISGHATLYWYRQILGQGPELLVQFQDESVVDDSQLPKDRFSAERLKGVDSTLKIQPAELGDSAMYLCASSRTDSEQFFGPGTRLTVL.

This clonotype appeared a few times. The chain recombines TRBV29-1 with TRBJ2-3, with D hard to call. This CDR3 region has 13 residues. From germline, CDR1 is SQVTM and CDR2 ANQGSEA. Between the trimmed V and J ends, which lost 7 bases and 2 bases, there was a span of 13 bases. The CDR3 loop is CSAHITLTDTQYF. CDR3 DNA sequence: TGCAGCGCCCACATCACTCTCACAGATACGCAGTATTTT.

The genes are TRBV7-2 and TRBJ1-6; maybe TRBD1 (6 bases). Germline V gene data show CDR1 as SGHTA and CDR2 as FQGNSA. The ends were cut back, 3 bases at V and 3 bases at J, with 9 bases in the middle. The CDR3 is 15 residues long. The CDR3 nucleotides read TGTGCCAGCAGCTTCTGGACAGACTATAATTCACCCCTCCACTTT. Its protein product is CASSFWTDYNSPLHF.

This clonotype was seen more than once but under ten times. The chain uses TRBV30 and TRBJ2-1, with D possibly being TRBD1 or TRBD2 (6 bases each). The length of the CDR3 is 17 residues. Trimming cost V 4 bases and J 1 base, with 20 bases left between them. The germline gives CDR1 GTSNPN, CDR2 SVGIG (reference sequence). CDR3: CAWTTTPGGGSYNEQFF. In DNA, the CDR3 is TGTGCCTGGACGACGACCCCCGGAGGGGGGTCCTACAATGAGCAGTTCTTC.